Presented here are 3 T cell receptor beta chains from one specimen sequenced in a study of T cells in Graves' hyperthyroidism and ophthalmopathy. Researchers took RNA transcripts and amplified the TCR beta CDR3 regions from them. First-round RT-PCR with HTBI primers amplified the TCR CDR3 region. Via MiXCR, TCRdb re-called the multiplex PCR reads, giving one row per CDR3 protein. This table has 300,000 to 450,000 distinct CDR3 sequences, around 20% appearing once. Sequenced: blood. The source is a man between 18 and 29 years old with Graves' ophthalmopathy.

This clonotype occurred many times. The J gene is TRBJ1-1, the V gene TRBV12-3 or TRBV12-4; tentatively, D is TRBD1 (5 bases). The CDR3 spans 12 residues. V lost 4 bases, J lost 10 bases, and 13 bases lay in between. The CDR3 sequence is CASSSGAGTAFF. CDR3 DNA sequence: TGTGCCAGCAGTTCCGGGGCCGGGACAGCTTTCTTT.

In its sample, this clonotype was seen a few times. The CDR3 loop reads CATSRAVGQLNSPLHF. As DNA, the CDR3 is TGTGCCACCAGCAGAGCGGTAGGACAGCTCAATTCACCCCTCCACTTT. The gene calls are TRBV15 and TRBJ1-6, with D possibly being TRBD1 (6 bases). Germline loops: CDR1 LNHNV, CDR2 YYDKDF (reference sequence). This CDR3 is built from 16 residues. Trimming cost V 1 base and J 7 bases, with 14 bases left between them.

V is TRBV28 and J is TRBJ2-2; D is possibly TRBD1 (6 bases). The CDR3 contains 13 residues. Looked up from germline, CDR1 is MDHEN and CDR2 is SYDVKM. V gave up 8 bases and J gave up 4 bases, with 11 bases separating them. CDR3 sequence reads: CASRTGITGELFF. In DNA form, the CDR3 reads TGTGCCAGCCGTACAGGGATCACCGGGGAGCTGTTTTTT.